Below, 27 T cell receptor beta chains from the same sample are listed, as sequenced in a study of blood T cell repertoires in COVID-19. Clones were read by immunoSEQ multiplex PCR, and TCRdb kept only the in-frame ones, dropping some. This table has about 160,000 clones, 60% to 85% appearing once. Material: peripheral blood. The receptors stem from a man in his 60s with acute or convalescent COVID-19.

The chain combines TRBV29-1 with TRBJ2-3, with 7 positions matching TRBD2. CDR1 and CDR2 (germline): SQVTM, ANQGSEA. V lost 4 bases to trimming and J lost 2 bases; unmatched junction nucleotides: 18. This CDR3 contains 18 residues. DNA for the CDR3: TGCAGCGTTGTGTTTCTCGAACCAGTACGGGGGGACACAGATACGCAGTATTTT. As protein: CSVVFLEPVRGDTDTQYF.

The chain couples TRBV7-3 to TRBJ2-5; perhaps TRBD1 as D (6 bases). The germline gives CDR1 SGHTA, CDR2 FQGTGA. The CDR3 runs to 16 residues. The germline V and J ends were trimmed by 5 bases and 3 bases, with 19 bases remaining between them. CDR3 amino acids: CASSPTAGTTKETQYF. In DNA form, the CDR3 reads TGTGCCAGCAGCCCCACCGCCGGGACAACCAAAGAGACCCAGTACTTC.

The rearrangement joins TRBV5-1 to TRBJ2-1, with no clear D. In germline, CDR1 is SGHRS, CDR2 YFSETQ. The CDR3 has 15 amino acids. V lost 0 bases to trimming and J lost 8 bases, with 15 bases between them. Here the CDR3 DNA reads TGCGCCAGCAGCTTGGTCCTTAGCTCCAGCCATGAGCAGTTCTTC. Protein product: CASSLVLSSSHEQFF.

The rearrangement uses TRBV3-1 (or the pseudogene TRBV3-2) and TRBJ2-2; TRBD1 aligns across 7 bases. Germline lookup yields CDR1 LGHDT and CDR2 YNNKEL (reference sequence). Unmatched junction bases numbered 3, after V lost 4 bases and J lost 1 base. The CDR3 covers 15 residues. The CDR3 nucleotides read TGTGCCAGCAGCCCCTGGACAGGGAACACCGGGGAGCTGTTTTTT. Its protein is CASSPWTGNTGELFF.

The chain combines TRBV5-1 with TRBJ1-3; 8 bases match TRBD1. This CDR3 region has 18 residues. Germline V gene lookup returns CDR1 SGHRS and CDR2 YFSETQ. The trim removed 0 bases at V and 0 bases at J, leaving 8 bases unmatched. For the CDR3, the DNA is TGCGCCAGCAGCTTGGGGGCCGGGACAGGATCCTCTGGAAACACCATATATTTT. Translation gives CASSLGAGTGSSGNTIYF.

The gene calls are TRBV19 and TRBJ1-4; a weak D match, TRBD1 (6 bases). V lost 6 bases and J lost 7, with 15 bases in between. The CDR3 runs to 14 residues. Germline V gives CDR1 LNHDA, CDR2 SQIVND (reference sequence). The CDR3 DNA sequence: TGTGCCAGTAGCCCAGGGGCGGTGGGTGAAAAACTGTTTTTT. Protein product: CASSPGAVGEKLFF. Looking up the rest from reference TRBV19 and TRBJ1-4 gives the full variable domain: DGGITQSPKYLFRKEGQNVTLSCEQNLNHDAMYWYRQDPGQGLRLIYYSQIVNDFQKGDIAEGYSVSREKKESFPLTVTSAQKNPTAFYLCASSPGAVGEKLFFGSGTQLSVL.

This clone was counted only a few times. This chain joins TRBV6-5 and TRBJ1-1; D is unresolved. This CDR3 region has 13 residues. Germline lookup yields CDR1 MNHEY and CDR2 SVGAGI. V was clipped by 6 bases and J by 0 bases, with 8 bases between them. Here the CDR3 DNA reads TGTGCCAGCAGCTTACAAATGAACACTGAAGCTTTCTTT. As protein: CASSLQMNTEAFF.

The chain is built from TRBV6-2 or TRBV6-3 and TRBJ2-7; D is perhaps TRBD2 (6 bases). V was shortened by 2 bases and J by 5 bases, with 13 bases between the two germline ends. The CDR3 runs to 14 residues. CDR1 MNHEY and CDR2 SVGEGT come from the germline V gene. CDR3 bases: TGTGCCAGCAGTTACGAGGAGGGGCTTAACGAGCAGTACTTC. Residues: CASSYEEGLNEQYF.

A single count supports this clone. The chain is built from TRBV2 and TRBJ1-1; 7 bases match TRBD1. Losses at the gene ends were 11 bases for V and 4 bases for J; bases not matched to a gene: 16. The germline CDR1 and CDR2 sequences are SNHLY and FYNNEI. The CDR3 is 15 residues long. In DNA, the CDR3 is TGTGCCGCCCGGGACAGTTGGCAGCCCGGCACTGAAGCTTTCTTT. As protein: CAARDSWQPGTEAFF.

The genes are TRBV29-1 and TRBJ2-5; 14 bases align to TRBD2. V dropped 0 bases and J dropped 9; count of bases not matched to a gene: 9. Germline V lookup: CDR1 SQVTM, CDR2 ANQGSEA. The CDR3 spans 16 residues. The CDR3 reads CSVEDLGLAGGSAQYF. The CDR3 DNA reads TGCAGCGTTGAAGATCTTGGACTAGCGGGGGGCTCGGCCCAGTACTTC.

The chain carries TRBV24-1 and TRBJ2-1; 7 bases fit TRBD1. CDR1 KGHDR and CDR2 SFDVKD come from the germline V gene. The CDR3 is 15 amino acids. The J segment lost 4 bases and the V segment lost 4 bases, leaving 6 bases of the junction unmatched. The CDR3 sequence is CATSDRGTAYNEQFF. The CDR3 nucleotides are TGTGCCACCAGTGACCGAGGGACAGCGTACAATGAGCAGTTCTTC.

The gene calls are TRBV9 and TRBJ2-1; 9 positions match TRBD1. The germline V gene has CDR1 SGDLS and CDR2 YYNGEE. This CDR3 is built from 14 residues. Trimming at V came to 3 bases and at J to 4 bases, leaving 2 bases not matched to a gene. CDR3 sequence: CASSGTGDYNEQFF. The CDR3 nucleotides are TGTGCCAGCAGCGGGACAGGGGATTACAATGAGCAGTTCTTC.

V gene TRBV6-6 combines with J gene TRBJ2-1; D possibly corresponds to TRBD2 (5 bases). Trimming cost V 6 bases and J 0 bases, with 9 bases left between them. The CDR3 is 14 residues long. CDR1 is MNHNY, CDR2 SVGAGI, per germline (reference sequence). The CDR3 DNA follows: TGTGCCAGCAGGGGAGCGGACTCCTACAATGAGCAGTTCTTC. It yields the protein CASRGADSYNEQFF.

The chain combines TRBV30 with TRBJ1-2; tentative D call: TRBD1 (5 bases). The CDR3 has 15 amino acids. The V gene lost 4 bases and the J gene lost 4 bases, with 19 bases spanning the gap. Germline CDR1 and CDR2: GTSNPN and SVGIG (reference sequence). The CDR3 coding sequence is TGTGCCTGGACGACAGTCGCGACCGCATTCTATGGCTACACCTTC. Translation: CAWTTVATAFYGYTF.

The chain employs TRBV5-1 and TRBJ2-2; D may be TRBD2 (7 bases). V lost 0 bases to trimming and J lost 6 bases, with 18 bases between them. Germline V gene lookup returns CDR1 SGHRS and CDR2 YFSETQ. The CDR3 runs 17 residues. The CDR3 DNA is TGCGCCAGCAGCTTGGATTCCTTCGGGGGGCGCTCCGGGGAGCTGTTTTTT. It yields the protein CASSLDSFGGRSGELFF. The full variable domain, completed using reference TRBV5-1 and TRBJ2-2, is KAGVTQTPRYLIKTRGQQVTLSCSPISGHRSVSWYQQTPGQGLQFLFEYFSETQRNKGNFPGRFSGRQFSNSRSEMNVSTLELGDSALYLCASSLDSFGGRSGELFFGEGSRLTVL.

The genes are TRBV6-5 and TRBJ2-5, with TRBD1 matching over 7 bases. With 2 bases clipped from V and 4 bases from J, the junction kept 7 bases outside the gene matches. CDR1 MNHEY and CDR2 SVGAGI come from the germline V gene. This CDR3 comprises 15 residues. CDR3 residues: CASSYPTGEGETQYF. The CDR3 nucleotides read TGTGCCAGCAGTTACCCAACAGGGGAAGGAGAGACCCAGTACTTC.

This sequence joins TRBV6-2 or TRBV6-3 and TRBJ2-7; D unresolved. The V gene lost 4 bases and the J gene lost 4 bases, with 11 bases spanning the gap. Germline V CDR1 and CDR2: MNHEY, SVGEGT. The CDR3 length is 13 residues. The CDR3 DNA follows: TGTGCCAGCAGTTCCGACACACCTTACGAGCAGTACTTC. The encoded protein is CASSSDTPYEQYF.

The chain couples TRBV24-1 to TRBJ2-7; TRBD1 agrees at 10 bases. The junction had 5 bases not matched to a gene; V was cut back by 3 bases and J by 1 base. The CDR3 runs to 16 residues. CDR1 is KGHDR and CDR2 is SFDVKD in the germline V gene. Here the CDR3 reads CATSDPGQGGSYEQYF. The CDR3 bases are TGTGCCACCAGTGATCCCGGACAGGGGGGATCCTACGAGCAGTACTTC.

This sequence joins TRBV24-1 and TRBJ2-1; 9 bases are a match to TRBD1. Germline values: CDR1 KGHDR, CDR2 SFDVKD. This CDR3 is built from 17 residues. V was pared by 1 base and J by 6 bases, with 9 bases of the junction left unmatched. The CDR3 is CATSDLPGTGLLNEQFF. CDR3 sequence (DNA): TGTGCCACCAGTGATTTACCCGGGACAGGGCTCCTCAATGAGCAGTTCTTC.

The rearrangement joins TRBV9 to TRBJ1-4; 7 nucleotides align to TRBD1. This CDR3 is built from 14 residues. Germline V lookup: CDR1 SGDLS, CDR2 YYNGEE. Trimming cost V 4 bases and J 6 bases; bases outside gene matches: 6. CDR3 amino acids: CASSSNTGDEKLFF. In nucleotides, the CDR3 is TGTGCCAGCAGCTCTAATACAGGGGATGAAAAACTGTTTTTT.

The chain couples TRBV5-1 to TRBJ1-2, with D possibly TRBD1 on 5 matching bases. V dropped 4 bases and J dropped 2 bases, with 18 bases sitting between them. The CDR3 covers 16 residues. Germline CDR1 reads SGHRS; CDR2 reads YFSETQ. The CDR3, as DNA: TGCGCCAGCAGCCCCGACGCGGGACGGCGGAACTATGGCTACACCTTC. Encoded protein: CASSPDAGRRNYGYTF.

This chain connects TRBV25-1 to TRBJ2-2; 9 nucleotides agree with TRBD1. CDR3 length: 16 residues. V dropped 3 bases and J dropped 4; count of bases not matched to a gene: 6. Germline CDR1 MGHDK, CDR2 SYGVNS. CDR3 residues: CASSEMTGGATGELFF. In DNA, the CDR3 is TGTGCCAGCAGTGAGATGACAGGGGGGGCCACCGGGGAGCTGTTTTTT.

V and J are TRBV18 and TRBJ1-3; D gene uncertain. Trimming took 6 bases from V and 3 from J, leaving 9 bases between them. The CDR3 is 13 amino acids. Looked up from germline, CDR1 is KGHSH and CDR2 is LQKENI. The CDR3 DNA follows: TGTGCCAGCTCCCCAACAGTTGGAAACACCATATATTTT. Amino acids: CASSPTVGNTIYF.

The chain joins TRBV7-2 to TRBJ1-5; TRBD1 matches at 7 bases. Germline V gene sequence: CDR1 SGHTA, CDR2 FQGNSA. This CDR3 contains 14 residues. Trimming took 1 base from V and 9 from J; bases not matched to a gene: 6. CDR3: CASSLGTGERPQHF. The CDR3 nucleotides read TGTGCCAGCAGCTTAGGGACAGGTGAGCGGCCCCAGCATTTT.

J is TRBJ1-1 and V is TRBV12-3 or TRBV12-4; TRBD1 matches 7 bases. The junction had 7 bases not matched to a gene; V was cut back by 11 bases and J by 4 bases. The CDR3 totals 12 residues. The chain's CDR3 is CACVQGGTEAFF. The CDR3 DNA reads TGTGCCTGCGTGCAGGGGGGCACTGAAGCTTTCTTT.

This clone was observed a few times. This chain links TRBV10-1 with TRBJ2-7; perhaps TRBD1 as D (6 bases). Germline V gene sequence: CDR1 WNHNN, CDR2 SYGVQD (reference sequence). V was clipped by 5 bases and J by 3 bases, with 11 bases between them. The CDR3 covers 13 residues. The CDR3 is CASSPQQGYEQYF. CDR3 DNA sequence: TGCGCCAGCAGTCCACAACAGGGCTACGAGCAGTACTTC.

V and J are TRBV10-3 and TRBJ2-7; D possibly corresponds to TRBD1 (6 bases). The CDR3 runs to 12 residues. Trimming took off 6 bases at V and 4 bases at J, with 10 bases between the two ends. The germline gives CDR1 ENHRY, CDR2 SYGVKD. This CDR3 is CAIRQGEYEQYF. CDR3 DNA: TGTGCCATCAGACAGGGTGAATACGAGCAGTACTTC.